Sequencing of this T cell receptor (beta chain) was carried out in a study of cytomegalovirus exposure and HLA in healthy donors. The study's findings and limits: The authors enumerated around 150 TCR beta chains as linked to cytomegalovirus.

Germline values: CDR1 SGHVS, CDR2 FQNEAQ. Trimming removed 6 bases at V and 8 bases at J, with 14 bases between. The CDR3 has 13 residues. As concerns this clone: The antigen is undetermined.

The PCR contained 60 Vbeta and 13 Jbeta primers. Sequenced by immunoSEQ multiplex PCR; TCRdb stores in-frame clones only, minus some. The sample records some 200,000 clones, 55% to 75% being singletons. The sequence was collected from a man in his forties in good health and CMV-seropositive. What was sequenced was PBMCs. The V and J genes are TRBV7-8 and TRBJ1-5, with D perhaps matching TRBD1 (6 bases). The CDR3 reads CASSKGGAEPQHF. The CDR3 DNA sequence: TGTGCCAGCAGTAAAGGGGGGGCAGAGCCCCAGCATTTT.